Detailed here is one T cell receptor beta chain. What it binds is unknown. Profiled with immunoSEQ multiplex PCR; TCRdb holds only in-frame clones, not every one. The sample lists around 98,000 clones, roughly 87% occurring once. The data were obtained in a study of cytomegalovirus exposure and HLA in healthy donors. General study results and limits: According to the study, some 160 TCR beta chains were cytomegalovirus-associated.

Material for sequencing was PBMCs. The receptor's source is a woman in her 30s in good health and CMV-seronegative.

CDR3: CASSEWKGGSYGYTF. The CDR3 nucleotides read TGTGCCAGCAGTGAATGGAAGGGGGGGTCCTATGGCTACACCTTC. The V call is TRBV25-1, the J call TRBJ1-2; tentatively, D is TRBD1 (6 bases). This CDR3 comprises 15 residues. Germline assignment: CDR1 MGHDK and CDR2 SYGVNS. The V end was cut by 1 base, the J end by 4 bases, with 13 bases between.